The 6 T cell receptor beta chains presented below share a single source sample, sequenced in a study of shared clonotypes between healthy human individuals. Naive CD8 cells were CD45RO-negative, positively selected for CCR7, excluding terminally differentiated effector memory CD45RA+ cells. Assay used: immunoSEQ multiplex PCR; TCRdb lists only in-frame clones, some missing. The top ten clones hold 0.095% to 0.14% of a sample with more than 500,000 clones, about 95% of them seen once. The sample consisted of naive CD8+ T cells sorted from blood. The receptors were sampled from a woman aged 30 to 39 in good health.

The chain employs TRBV19 and TRBJ2-5, with 9 bases that match TRBD1. V was clipped by 1 base and J by 3 bases; unmatched bases: 6. The CDR3 contains 16 residues. In germline, CDR1 is LNHDA, CDR2 SQIVND (reference sequence). The chain's CDR3 is CASSIGVQGAEETQYF. The CDR3 region has the DNA TGTGCCAGTAGTATAGGAGTACAGGGGGCGGAAGAGACCCAGTACTTC.

The rearrangement links TRBV7-8 to TRBJ1-4; no clear D gene. Trimming took off 1 base at V and 7 bases at J, with 25 bases between the two ends. The germline CDR1 and CDR2 sequences are SGHVS and FQNEAQ. This CDR3 is built from 19 residues. The CDR3 nucleotides are TGTGCCAGCAGCTTAGTTCCCCCCCGGACCTGGCTGTACGGTGAAAAACTGTTTTTT. Translating gives CASSLVPPRTWLYGEKLFF.

V usage is TRBV5-1 and J usage is TRBJ1-3; 7 nucleotides line up with TRBD1. Trimming cost V 4 bases and J 0 bases; bases outside gene matches: 10. Germline V gene sequence: CDR1 SGHRS, CDR2 YFSETQ. The length of the CDR3 is 17 residues. The CDR3 sequence: CASSAGTDYRSGNTIYF. The CDR3 coding sequence is TGCGCCAGCAGCGCCGGGACAGATTATCGCTCTGGAAACACCATATATTTT.

The chain combines TRBV19 with TRBJ2-3; perhaps TRBD2 as D (6 bases). V was cut by 7 bases and J by 6 bases, with 26 bases left in between. CDR1 LNHDA and CDR2 SQIVND come from the germline V gene (reference sequence). This CDR3 has 17 amino acids. The CDR3 reads CASTPPATVADSDTQYF. CDR3 coding DNA: TGTGCCAGTACCCCACCCGCCACCGTAGCGGATAGCGATACGCAGTATTTT.

The gene calls are TRBV28 and TRBJ2-7; tentative D call: TRBD2 (6 bases). V was clipped by 8 bases and J by 4 bases, with 15 bases between them. This CDR3 comprises 13 residues. Germline V gene sequence: CDR1 MDHEN, CDR2 SYDVKM. The CDR3 loop reads CASGSLAWYEQYF. Here the CDR3 DNA reads TGTGCCAGCGGATCACTAGCCTGGTACGAGCAGTACTTC.

The CDR3 sequence: CASRELTYEQYF. CDR3 sequence (DNA): TGTGCCAGCAGGGAGTTGACGTACGAGCAGTACTTC. The chain combines TRBV5-8 with TRBJ2-7; D is ambiguous. The CDR3 covers 12 residues. Trimming took 5 bases from V and 4 from J, leaving 10 bases between them. Looked up from germline, CDR1 is SGHTS and CDR2 is YDEGEE.